By sample fraction, the clone carrying this T cell receptor beta chain is medium-sized. What it recognizes is unknown. CDR3 length: 15 amino acids. Germline-derived CDR1 and CDR2 are LNHDA and SQIVND (reference sequence). Trimming cost V 5 bases and J 7 bases; bases outside gene matches: 11. Generated by immunoSEQ multiplex PCR, the TCRdb table keeps only in-frame clones and is missing some. The repertoire holds tens of thousands of clones, with less than 85% as singletons. The unexposed donors gave CD4+ T cells in about 2010-2019, prior to COVID-19. The cells were cultured for about ten days before CD4+ T cells were isolated. As cell numbers allowed, unexposed-donor CD4+ T cells faced SARS-CoV-2 S/N and four cold-coronavirus spikes. This record comes from a study of CD4 T cells in relation to SARS-CoV-2 and coronaviruses. Study-wide findings and caveats: SARS-CoV-2-driven expansion was significantly weaker in crossreactive than monoreactive clones.

The clonotype originates from a human donor in good health. The sequenced sample was CD4+ T cells from PBMCs, cultured in vitro. The rearrangement uses TRBV19 and TRBJ1-5; 7 bases line up with TRBD1. The CDR3 bases are TGTGCCAGTAGTTTGGCAGGGGGTCTTAAGCAGCCCCAGCATTTT. As protein: CASSLAGGLKQPQHF.